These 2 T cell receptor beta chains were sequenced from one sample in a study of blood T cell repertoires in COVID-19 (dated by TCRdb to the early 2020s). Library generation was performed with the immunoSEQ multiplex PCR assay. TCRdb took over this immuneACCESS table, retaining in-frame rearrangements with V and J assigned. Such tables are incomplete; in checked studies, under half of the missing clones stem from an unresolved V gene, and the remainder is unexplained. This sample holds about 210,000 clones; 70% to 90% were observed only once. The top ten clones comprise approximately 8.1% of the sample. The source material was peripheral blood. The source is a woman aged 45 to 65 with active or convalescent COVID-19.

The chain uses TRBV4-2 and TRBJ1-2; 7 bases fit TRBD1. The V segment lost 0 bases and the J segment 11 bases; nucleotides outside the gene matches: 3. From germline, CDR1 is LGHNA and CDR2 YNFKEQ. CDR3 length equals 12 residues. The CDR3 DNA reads TGTGCCAGCAGCCAAGACAGGGGGTCATACACCTTC. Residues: CASSQDRGSYTF.

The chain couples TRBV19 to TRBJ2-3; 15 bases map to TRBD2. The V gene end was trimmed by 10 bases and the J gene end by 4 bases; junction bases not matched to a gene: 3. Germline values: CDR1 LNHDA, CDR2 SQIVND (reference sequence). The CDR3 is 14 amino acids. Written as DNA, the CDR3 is TGTGCCACTTGGACTAGCGGGAGGGCAGATACGCAGTATTTT. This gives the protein CATWTSGRADTQYF. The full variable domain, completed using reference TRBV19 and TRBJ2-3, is DGGITQSPKYLFRKEGQNVTLSCEQNLNHDAMYWYRQDPGQGLRLIYYSQIVNDFQKGDIAEGYSVSREKKESFPLTVTSAQKNPTAFYLCATWTSGRADTQYFGPGTRLTVL.